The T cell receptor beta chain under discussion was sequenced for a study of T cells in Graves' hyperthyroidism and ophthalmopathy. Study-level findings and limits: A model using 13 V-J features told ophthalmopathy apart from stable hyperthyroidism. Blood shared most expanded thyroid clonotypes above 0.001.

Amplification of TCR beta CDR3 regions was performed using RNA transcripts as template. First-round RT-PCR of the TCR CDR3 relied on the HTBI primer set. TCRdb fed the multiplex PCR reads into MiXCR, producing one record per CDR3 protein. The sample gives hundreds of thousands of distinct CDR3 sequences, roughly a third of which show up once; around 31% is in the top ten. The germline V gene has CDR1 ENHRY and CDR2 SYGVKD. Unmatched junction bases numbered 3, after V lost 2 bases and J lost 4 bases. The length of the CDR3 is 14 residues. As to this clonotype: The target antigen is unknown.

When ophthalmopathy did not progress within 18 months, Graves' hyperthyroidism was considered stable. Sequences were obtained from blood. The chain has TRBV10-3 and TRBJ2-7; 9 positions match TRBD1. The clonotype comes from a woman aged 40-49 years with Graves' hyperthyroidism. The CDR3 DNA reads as TGTGCCATCAGTGAGAGGACAGGGGAATACGAGCAGTACTTC. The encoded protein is CAISERTGEYEQYF.